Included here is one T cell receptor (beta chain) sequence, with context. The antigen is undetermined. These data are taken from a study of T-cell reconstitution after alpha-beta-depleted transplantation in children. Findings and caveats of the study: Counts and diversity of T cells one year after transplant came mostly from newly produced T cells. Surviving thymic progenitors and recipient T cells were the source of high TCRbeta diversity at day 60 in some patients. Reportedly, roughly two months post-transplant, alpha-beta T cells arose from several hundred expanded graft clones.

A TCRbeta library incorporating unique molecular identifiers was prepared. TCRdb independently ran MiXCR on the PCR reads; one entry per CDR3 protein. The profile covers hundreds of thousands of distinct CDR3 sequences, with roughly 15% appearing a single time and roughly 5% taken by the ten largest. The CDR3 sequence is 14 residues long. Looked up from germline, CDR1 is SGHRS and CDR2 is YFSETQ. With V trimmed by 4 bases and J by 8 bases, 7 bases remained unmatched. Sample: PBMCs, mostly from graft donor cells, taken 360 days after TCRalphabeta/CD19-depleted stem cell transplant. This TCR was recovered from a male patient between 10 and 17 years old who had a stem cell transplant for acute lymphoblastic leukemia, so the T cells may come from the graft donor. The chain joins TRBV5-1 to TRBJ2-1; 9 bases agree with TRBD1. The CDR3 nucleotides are TGCGCCAGCAGCATCGGACAGGGGACTGATGAGCAGTTCTTC. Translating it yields CASSIGQGTDEQFF. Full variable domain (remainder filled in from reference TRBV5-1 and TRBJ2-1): KAGVTQTPRYLIKTRGQQVTLSCSPISGHRSVSWYQQTPGQGLQFLFEYFSETQRNKGNFPGRFSGRQFSNSRSEMNVSTLELGDSALYLCASSIGQGTDEQFFGPGTRLTVL.